A single TCR beta chain is shown here with its context. V shed 1 base and J shed 6 bases, with 10 bases lying between them. Germline values: CDR1 LGHDT, CDR2 YNNKEL (reference sequence). The length of the CDR3 is 14 residues. The entry originates in a study of blood T cell repertoires in COVID-19. Generated by immunoSEQ multiplex PCR, the TCRdb table keeps only in-frame clones and is missing some. The repertoire holds more than 100,000 clones, with 84% as singletons. Sequenced input: peripheral blood. The clonotype comes from a man between 60 and 75 years old with acute or convalescent COVID-19. This rearrangement joins TRBV3-1 (or the pseudogene TRBV3-2) to TRBJ1-5, with D perhaps TRBD1 (5 bases). DNA for the CDR3: TGTGCCAGCAGCCAAGCAGGGAACGGTCAGCCCCAGCATTTT. Translating gives CASSQAGNGQPQHF.